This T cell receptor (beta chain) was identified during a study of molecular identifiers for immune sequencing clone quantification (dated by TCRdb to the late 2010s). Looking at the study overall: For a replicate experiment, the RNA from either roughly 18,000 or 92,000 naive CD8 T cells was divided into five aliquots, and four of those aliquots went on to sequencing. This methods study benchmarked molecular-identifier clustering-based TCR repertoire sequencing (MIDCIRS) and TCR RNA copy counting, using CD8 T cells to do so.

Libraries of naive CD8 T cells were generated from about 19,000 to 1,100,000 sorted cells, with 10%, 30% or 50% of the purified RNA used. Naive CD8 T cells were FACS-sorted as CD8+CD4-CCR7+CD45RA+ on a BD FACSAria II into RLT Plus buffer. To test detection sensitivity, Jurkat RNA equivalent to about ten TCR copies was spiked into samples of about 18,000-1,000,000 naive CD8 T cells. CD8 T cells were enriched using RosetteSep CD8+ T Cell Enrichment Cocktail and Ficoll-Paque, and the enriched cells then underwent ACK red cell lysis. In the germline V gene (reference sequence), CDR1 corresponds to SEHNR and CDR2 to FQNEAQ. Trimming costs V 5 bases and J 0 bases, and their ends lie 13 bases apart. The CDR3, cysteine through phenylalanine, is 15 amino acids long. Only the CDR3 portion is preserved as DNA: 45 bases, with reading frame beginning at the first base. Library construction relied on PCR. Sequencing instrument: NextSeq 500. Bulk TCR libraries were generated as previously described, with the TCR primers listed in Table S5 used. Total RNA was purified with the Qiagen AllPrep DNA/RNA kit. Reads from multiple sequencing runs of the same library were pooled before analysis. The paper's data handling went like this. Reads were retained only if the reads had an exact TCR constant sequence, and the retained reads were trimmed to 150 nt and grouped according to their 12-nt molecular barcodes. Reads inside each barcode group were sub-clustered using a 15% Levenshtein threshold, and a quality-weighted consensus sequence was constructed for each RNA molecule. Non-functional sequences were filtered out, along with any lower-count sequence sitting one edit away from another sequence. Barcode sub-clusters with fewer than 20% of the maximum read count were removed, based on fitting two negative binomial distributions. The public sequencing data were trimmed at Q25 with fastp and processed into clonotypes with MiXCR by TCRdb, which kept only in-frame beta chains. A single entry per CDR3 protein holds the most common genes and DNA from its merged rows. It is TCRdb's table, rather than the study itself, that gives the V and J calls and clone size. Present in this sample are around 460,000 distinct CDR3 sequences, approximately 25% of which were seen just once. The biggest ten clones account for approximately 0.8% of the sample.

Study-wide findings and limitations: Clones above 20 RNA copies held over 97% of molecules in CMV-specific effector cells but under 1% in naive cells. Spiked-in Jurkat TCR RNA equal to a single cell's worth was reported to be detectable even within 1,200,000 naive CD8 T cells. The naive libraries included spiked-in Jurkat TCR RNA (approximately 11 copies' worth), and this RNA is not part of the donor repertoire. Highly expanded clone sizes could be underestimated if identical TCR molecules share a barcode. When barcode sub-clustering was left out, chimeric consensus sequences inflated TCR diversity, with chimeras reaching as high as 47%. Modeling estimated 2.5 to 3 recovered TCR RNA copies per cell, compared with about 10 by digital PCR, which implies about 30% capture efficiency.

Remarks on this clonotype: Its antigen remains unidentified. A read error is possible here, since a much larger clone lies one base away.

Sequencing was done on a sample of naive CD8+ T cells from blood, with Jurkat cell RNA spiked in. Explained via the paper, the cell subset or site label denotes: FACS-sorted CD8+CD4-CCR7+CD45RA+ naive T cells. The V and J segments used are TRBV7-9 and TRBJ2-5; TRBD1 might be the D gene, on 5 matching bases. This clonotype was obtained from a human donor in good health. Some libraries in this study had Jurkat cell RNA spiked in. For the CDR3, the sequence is CASSLEPRDQETQYF. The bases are TGTGCCAGCAGCCTGGAACCCAGGGACCAAGAGACCCAGTACTTC.